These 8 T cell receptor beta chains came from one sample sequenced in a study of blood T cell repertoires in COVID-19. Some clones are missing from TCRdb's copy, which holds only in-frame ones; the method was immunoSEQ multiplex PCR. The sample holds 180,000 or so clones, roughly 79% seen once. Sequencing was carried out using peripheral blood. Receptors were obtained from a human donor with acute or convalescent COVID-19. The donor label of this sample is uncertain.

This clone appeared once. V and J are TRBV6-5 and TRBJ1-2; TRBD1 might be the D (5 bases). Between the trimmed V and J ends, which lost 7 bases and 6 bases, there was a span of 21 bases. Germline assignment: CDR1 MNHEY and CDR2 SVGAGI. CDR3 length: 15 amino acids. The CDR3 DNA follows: TGTGCCAGCACGGGGGGGAGCGGACGAGGCGATGGCTACACCTTC. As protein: CASTGGSGRGDGYTF.

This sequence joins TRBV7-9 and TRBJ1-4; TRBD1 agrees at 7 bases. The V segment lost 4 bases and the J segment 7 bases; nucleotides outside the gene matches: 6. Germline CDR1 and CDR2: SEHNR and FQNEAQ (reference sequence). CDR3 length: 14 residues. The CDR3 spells CASSSTGTGEKLFF. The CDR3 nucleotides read TGTGCCAGCAGCTCGACAGGGACTGGTGAAAAACTGTTTTTT.

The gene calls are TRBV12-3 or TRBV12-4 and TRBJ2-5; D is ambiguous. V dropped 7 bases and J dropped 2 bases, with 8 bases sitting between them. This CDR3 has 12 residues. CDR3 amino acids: CASKAQQETQYF. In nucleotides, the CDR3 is TGTGCCAGCAAGGCACAGCAAGAGACCCAGTACTTC.

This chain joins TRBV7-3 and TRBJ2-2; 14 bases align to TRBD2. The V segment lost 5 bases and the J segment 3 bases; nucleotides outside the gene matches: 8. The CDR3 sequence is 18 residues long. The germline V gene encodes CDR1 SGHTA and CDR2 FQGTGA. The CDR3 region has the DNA TGTGCCAGCAGCCTCACTGGGGGACTAGCGGGAGACACCGGGGAGCTGTTTTTT. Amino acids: CASSLTGGLAGDTGELFF.

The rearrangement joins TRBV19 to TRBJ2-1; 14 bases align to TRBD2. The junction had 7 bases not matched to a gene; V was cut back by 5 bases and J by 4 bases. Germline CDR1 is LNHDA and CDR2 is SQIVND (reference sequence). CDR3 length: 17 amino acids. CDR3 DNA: TGTGCCAGTAGTGCGACTAGCGGGAGGGCCGGGTACAATGAGCAGTTCTTC. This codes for CASSATSGRAGYNEQFF.

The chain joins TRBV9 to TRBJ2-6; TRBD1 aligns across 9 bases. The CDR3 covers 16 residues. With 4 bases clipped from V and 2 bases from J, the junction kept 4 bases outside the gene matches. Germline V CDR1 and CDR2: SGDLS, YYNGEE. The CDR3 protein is CASSKRTGAGANVLTF. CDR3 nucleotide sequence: TGTGCCAGCAGCAAAAGGACAGGGGCTGGGGCCAACGTCCTGACTTTC.

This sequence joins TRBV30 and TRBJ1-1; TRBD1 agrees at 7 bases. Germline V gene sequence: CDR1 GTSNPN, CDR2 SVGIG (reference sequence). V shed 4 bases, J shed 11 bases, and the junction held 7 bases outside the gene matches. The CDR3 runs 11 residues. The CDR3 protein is CAWTDRQLAFF. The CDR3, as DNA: TGTGCCTGGACGGACAGGCAGTTGGCTTTCTTT.

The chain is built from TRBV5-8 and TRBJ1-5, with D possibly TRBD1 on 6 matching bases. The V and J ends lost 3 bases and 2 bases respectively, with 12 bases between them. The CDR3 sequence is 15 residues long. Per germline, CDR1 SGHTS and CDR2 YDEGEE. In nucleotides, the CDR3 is TGTGCCAGCAGCTCCCGGGACAAGGGCAATCAGCCCCAGCATTTT. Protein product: CASSSRDKGNQPQHF. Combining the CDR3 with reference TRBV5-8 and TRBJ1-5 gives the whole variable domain EAGVTQSPTHLIKTRGQQATLRCSPISGHTSVYWYQQALGLGLQFLLWYDEGEERNRGNFPPRFSGRQFPNYSSELNVNALELEDSALYLCASSSRDKGNQPQHFGDGTRLSIL.